This T cell receptor (beta chain) was captured in a study of regulatory T cells in long-lasting Graves disease. The time point: newly diagnosed GD, antithyroid drugs for less than 3 months. Generation of the TCR library employed RNA extracted from PBMCs. Patients came through an endocrinology department, and that department was in Xi'an, China. The germline gives CDR1 ENHRY, CDR2 SYGVKD. CDR3 length: 16 residues. The V end was cut by 0 bases, the J end by 1 base, with 7 bases between. Investigators prepared the TCR beta libraries by applying iRepertoire HTBI primers and Arm-PCR of CDR3 regions. TCRdb analysed the multiplex PCR reads with MiXCR anew, one entry per CDR3 protein. The repertoire consists of fewer than 450,000 distinct CDR3 sequences, with 15% occurring once and the leading ten covering roughly 7.7%. The same sample was also studied in work on T cells in Graves' hyperthyroidism and ophthalmopathy.

The receptor was derived from a woman in her thirties or forties with Graves disease. The sequencing used peripheral blood mononuclear cells (PBMCs), collected at new diagnosis, from a patient treated with antithyroid drugs. This chain links TRBV10-3 with TRBJ2-6; D remains ambiguous. The CDR3 sequence is CAISESSLSGANVLTF. CDR3 sequence (DNA): TGTGCCATCAGTGAGTCAAGCCTTTCTGGGGCCAACGTCCTGACTTTC.